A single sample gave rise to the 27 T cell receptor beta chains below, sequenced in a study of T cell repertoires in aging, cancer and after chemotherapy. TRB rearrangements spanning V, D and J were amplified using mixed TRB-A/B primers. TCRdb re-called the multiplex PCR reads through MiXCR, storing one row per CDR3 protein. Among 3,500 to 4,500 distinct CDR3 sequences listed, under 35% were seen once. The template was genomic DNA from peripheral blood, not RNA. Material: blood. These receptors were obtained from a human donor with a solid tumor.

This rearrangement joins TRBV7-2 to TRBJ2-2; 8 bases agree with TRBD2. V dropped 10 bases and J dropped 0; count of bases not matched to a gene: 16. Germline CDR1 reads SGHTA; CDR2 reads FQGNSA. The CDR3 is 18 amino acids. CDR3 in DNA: TGTGCCACCGAGCCGGGACTAGTAATTTCCACGAACACCGGGGAGCTGTTTTTT. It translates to CATEPGLVISTNTGELFF.

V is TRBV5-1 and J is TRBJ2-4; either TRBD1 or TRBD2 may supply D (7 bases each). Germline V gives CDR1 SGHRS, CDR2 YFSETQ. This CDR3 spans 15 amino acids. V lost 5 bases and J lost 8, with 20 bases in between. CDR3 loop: CASRSGGGAVDIQYF. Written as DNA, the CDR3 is TGCGCCAGCAGGTCAGGGGGGGGGGCAGTGGACATTCAGTACTTC.

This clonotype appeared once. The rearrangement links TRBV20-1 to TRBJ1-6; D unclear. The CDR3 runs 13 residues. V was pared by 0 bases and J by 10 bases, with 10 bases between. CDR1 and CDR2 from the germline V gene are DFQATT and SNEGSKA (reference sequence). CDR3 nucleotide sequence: TGCAGTGCTAGAGATTGGGGTAGATCACCCCTCCACTTT. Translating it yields CSARDWGRSPLHF.

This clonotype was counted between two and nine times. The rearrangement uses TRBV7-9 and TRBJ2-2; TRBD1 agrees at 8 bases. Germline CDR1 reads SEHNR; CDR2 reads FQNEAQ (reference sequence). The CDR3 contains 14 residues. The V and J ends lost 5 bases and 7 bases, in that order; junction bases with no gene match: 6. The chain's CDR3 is CASSKDRVGGELFF. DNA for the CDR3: TGTGCCAGCAGCAAGGACAGGGTCGGCGGGGAGCTGTTTTTT.

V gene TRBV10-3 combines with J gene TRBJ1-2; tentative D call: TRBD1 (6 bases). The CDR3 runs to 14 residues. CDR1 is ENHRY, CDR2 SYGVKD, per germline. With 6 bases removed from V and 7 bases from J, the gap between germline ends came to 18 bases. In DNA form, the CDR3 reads TGTGCCATCAGCGCGAACCCCCAGGGGTTTGGCTACACCTTC. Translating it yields CAISANPQGFGYTF.

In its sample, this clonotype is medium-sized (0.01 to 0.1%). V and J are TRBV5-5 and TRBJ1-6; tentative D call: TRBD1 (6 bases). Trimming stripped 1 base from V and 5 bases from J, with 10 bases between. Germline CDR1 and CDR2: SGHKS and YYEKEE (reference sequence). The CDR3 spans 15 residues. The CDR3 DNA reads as TGTGCCAGCAGCTTGCGGCCAGGGGATAATTCACCCCTCCACTTT. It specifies CASSLRPGDNSPLHF.

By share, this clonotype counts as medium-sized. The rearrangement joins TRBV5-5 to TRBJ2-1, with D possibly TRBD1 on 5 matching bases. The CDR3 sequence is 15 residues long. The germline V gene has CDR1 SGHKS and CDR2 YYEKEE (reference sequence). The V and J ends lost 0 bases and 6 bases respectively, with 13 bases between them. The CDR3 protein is CASSLGTPKLNEQFF. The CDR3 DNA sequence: TGTGCCAGCAGCTTGGGGACACCGAAACTCAATGAGCAGTTCTTC.

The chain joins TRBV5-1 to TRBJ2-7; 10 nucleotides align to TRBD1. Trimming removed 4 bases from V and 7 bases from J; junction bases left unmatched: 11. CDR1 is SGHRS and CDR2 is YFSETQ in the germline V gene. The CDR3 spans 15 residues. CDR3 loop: CASSGTGQGRGEQYF. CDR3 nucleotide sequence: TGCGCCAGCAGCGGAACGGGACAGGGGAGAGGAGAGCAGTACTTC.

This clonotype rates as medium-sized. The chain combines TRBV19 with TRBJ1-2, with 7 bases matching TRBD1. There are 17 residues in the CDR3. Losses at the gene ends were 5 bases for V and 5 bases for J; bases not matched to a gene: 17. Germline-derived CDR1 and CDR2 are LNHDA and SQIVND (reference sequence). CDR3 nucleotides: TGTGCCAGTAGTCCCCAACCCAGGGGGGGGCGGAGGTATGGCTACACCTTC. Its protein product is CASSPQPRGGRRYGYTF.

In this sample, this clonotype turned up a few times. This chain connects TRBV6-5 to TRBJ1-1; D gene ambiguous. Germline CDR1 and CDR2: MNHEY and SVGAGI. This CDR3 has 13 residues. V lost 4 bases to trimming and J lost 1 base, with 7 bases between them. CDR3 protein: CASSSARNTEAFF. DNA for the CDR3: TGTGCCAGCAGTTCCGCCAGGAACACTGAAGCTTTCTTT.

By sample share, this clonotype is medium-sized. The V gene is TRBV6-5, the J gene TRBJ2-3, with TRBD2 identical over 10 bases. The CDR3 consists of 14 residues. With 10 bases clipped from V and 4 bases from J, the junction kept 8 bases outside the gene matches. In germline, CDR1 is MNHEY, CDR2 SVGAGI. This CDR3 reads CAIASGGASDTQYF. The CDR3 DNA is TGTGCCATTGCCAGCGGGGGGGCCTCAGATACGCAGTATTTT.

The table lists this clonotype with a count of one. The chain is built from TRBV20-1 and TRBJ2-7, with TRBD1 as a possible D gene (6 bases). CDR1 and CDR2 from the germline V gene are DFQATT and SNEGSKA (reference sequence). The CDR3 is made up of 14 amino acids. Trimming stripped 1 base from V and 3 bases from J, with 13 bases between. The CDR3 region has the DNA TGCAGTGCTAGAGTCCAGGACAGCCGCTACGAGCAGTACTTC. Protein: CSARVQDSRYEQYF.

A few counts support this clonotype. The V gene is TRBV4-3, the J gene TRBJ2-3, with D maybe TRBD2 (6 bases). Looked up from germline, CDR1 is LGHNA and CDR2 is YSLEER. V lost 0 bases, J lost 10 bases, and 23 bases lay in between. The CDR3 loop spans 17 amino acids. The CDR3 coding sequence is TGCGCCAGCAGCCAAGATCAGTCCGCAACTAGCCGAGTTGCGCAGTATTTT. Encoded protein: CASSQDQSATSRVAQYF.

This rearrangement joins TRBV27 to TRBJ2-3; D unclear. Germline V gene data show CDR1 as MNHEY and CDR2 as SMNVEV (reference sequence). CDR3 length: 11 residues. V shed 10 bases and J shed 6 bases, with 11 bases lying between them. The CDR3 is CAIGARDTQYF. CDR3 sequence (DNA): TGTGCCATCGGCGCGAGGGATACGCAGTATTTT.

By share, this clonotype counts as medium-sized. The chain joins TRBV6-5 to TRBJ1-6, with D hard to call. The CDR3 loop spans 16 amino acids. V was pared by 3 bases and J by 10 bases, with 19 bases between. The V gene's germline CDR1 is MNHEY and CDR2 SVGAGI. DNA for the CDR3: TGTGCCAGCAGTTATGGTGGAGATTGGTCGGGATCACCCCTCCACTTT. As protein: CASSYGGDWSGSPLHF.

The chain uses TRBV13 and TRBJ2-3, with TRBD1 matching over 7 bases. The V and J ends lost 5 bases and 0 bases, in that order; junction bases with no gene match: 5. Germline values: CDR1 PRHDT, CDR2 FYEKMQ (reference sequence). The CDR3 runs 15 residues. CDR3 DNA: TGTGCCAGCAGCGTAGAGGGGGCTAGCACAGATACGCAGTATTTT. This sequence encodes CASSVEGASTDTQYF.

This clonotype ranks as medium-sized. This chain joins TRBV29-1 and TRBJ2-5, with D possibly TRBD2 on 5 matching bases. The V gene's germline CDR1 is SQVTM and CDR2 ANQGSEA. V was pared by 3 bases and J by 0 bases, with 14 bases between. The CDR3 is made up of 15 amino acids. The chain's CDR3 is CSVDEFTGYQETQYF. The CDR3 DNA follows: TGCAGCGTTGACGAGTTCACGGGGTACCAAGAGACCCAGTACTTC. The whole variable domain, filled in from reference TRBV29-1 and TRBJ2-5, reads SAVISQKPSRDICQRGTSLTIQCQVDSQVTMMFWYRQQPGQSLTLIATANQGSEATYESGFVIDKFPISRPNLTFSTLTVSNMSPEDSSIYLCSVDEFTGYQETQYFGPGTRLLVL.

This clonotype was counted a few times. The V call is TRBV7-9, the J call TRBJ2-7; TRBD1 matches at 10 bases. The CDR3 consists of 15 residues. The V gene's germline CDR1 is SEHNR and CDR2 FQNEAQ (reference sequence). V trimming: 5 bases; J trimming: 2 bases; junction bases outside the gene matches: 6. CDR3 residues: CASSKRTGGTYEQYF. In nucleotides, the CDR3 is TGTGCCAGCAGCAAACGGACAGGGGGGACCTACGAGCAGTACTTC.

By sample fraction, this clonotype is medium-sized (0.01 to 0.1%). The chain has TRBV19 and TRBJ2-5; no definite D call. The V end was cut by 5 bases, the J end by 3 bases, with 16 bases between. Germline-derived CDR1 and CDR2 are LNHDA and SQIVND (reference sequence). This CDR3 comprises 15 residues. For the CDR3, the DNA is TGTGCCAGTAGTCATGACTTGCGGAACGAAGAGACCCAGTACTTC. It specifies CASSHDLRNEETQYF.

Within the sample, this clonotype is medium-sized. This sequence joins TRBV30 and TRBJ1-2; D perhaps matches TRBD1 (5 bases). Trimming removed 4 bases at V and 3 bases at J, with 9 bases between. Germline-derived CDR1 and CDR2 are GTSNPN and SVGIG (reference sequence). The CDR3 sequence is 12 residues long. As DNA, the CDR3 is TGTGCCTGGAAAGGGGACGACTATGGCTACACCTTC. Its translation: CAWKGDDYGYTF.

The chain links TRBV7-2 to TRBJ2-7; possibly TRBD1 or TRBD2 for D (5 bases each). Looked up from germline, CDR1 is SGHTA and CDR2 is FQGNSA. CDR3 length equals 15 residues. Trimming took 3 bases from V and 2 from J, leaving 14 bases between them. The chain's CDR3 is CASSFGTTGTYEQYF. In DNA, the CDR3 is TGTGCCAGCAGCTTTGGGACCACGGGGACCTACGAGCAGTACTTC. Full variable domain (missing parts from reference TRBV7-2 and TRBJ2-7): GAGVSQSPSNKVTEKGKDVELRCDPISGHTALYWYRQSLGQGLEFLIYFQGNSAPDKSGLPSDRFSAERTGGSVSTLTIQRTQQEDSAVYLCASSFGTTGTYEQYFGPGTRLTVT.

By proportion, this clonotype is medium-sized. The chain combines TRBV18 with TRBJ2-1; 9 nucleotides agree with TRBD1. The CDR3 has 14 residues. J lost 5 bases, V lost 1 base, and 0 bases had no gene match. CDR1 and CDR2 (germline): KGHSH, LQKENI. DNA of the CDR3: TGTGCCAGCTCACCACGGACAGGGGACAATGAGCAGTTCTTC. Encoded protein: CASSPRTGDNEQFF.

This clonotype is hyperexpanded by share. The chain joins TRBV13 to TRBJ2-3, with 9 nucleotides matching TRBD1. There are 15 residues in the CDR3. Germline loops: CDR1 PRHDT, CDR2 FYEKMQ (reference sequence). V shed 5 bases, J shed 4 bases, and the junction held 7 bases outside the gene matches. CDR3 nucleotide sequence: TGTGCCAGCAGCCCTCACAGGGGGCGGGCAGATACGCAGTATTTT. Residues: CASSPHRGRADTQYF.

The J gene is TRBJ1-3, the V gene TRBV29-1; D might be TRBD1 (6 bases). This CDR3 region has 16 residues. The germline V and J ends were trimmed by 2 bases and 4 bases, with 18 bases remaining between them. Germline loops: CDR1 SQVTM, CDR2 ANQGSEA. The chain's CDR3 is CSVELIAGGPGNTIYF. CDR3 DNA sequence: TGCAGCGTTGAATTAATAGCGGGGGGGCCGGGAAACACCATATATTTT.

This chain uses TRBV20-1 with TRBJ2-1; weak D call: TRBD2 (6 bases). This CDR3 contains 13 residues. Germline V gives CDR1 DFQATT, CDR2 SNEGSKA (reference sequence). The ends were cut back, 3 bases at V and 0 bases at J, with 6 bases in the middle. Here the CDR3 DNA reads TGCAGTGCTAGCGGGGGCTCCTACAATGAGCAGTTCTTC. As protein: CSASGGSYNEQFF.

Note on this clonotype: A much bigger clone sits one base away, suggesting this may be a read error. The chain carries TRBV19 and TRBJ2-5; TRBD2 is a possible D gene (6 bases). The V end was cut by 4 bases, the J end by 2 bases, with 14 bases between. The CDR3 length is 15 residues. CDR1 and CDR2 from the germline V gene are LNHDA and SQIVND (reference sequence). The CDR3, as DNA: TGTGCCAGTAGTAGGTATAGACGGGGGCAAGAGACCCAGTACTTC. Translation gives CASSRYRRGQETQYF.

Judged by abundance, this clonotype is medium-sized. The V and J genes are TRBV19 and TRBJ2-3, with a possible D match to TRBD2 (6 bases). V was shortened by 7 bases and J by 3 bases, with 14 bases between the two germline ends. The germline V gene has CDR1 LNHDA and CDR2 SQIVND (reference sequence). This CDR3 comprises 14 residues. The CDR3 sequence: CASTPVGGTDTQYF. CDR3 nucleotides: TGTGCCAGTACCCCCGTGGGGGGAACAGATACGCAGTATTTT.